What follows describes a single TCR beta chain. The specificity of this receptor is unknown. No qualities accompany the bases; no much larger clone lies one base away. The entry originates in a study of blood T cell repertoires in COVID-19 (dated by TCRdb to the early 2020s). Context from the whole study: The collaborator samples originated in the United States, Italy and Spain and spanned the acute and convalescent phases of COVID-19. The material from the prospective study consisted of cDNA or gDNA derived from T cells, B-cell-depleted T cells, or PBMCs. Subjects who had been exposed to COVID-19, were actively infected with it, or had recovered from it provided the deeply sampled blood TCRbeta repertoires that made up the dataset. The repertoires were made available in a free public database intended to serve as a resource for research on the immune response to SARS-CoV-2. Samples came from the ongoing ImmuneRACE study (first 160 participants) plus 1,254 subjects from 6 global collaborators. A de-identified subject ID, COVID-19 status, age in years and sex were almost always included in the sample metadata. HLA class I and class II types, where available, came from metadata supplied by the sample provider rather than from assay-based typing. The paper as a whole reports these results and caveats: How much clinical and demographic metadata was included differed by source and by participant, and the metadata was provided uncurated.

Each collaborating institution followed its own protocols to collect whole blood in K2EDTA tubes. For TCRbeta analysis, collaborators shipped samples in one of three forms: frozen whole blood, isolated PBMCs, or DNA extracted from either of those sample types. TCRbeta CDR3 regions were amplified from genomic DNA by means of the immunoSEQ Assay, a bias-controlled multiplex PCR. On the study's bioinformatics: The number of nucleated cells in each sample was estimated from the amplification of reference gene primers within the assay. Sequence reads were collapsed and filtered to measure the absolute abundance of every unique TCRbeta CDR3 rearrangement. For each sample, productive Simpson clonality was calculated by taking the square root of Simpson's diversity index across productive rearrangements. What TCRdb holds here is the immuneACCESS table cut down to in-frame rearrangements. Part of the clones is not present; checked against another copy, under half of the missing clones reflect an unresolved V gene, and the others are unexplained. The DNA gave D and trimming, while V, J and clone size come from that table. The sample table records around 290,000 clones; around 89% of these occur just once. The ten largest clones represent approximately 4.6% of the sample.

V is reduced by 2 bases and J by 6 bases, leaving a spacing of 13 bases between them. Its CDR3 holds 14 amino acids, cysteine through phenylalanine. Just CDR3 DNA is preserved here, 42 bases in frame from base 1. CDR1 and CDR2, per the germline V gene, are MNHNS and SASEGT. The TCR originated in a man aged 35 to 55 with acute or convalescent COVID-19. The chain is encoded by TRBV6-1 joined to TRBJ1-1; a tentative D call is TRBD1 (6 bases match). The sequenced sample was peripheral blood. The CDR3 amino acid sequence is: CASSEKGRGAEAFF. The base sequence is TGTGCCAGCAGTGAAAAGGGCAGGGGCGCTGAAGCTTTCTTT.